This T cell receptor (beta chain) was obtained from a study of blood T cells in healthy people across ages. The wider study: About one barcoded beta molecule per two T cells was captured by template switching.

The ends were cut back, 5 bases at V and 13 bases at J, with 12 bases in the middle. Per germline, CDR1 MDHEN and CDR2 SYDVKM. The CDR3 contains 11 residues. Comment on this clonotype: Its matching antigen is unknown.

The use of a sample-barcoded 5' primer and a J-beta primer mix characterized a second PCR of roughly 6 to 11 cycles. MiXCR, applied by TCRdb to the 5' RACE reads, yields one record per CDR3 protein. The table shows 1 million or so distinct CDR3 sequences, with around 45% occurring only once. Study conclusions and caveats: Investigators treated diversity estimates from one million T cells as underestimates. Changes in expanded clonotypes were possibly confounded, as the CMV status of donors was unknown.

The receptor was isolated from a woman in her fifties or sixties in good health. The chain is built from TRBV28 and TRBJ2-4; TRBD1 is a possible D gene (5 bases). The specimen sequenced was blood. CDR3 residues: CASSTYRKQYF. The CDR3 DNA follows: TGTGCCAGCAGTACATACAGGAAGCAGTACTTC.